Listed here are 12 T cell receptor beta chains from one sample, sequenced in a study of cytomegalovirus exposure and HLA in healthy donors. The PCR employed 60 Vbeta primers together with 13 Jbeta primers. Sequencing used immunoSEQ multiplex PCR; TCRdb keeps in-frame clones, though not all of them. This repertoire shows more than 80,000 clones, less than 70% found once; its top ten account for over 2%. The material sequenced was PBMCs. The receptors come from a human donor in good health.

The rearrangement links TRBV7-2 to TRBJ2-1, with 8 bases fitting TRBD1. The junction had 19 bases not matched to a gene; V was cut back by 5 bases and J by 10 bases. The CDR3 totals 17 residues. Germline V gives CDR1 SGHTA, CDR2 FQGNSA. The CDR3 spells CASSPGTGFDGAGEQFF. CDR3 nucleotide sequence: TGTGCCAGCAGCCCCGGGACAGGTTTTGATGGGGCCGGGGAGCAGTTCTTC.

V and J are TRBV6-1 and TRBJ1-6, with D hard to call. The length of the CDR3 is 14 residues. Trimming took 8 bases from V and 0 from J, leaving 8 bases between them. Germline V CDR1 and CDR2: MNHNS, SASEGT. CDR3 residues: CASGGSSYNSPLHF. CDR3 nucleotide sequence: TGTGCCAGCGGAGGGAGCTCCTATAATTCACCCCTCCACTTT.

This chain uses TRBV10-3 with TRBJ1-1; D is ambiguous. CDR1 and CDR2 (germline): ENHRY, SYGVKD. V was clipped by 3 bases and J by 3 bases, with 14 bases between them. The CDR3 consists of 15 residues. The CDR3 spells CAISDPLEGHTEAFF. In DNA form, the CDR3 reads TGTGCCATCAGTGACCCCCTAGAGGGCCACACTGAAGCTTTCTTT.

In its sample, this clone was seen a few times. CDR3 nucleotide sequence: TGTGCCAGCAGCGGACAGGGGGATGACGGGCGCACTGAAGCTTTCTTT. It codes for CASSGQGDDGRTEAFF. J is TRBJ1-1 and V is TRBV6-6, with 10 bases fitting TRBD1. Unmatched junction bases numbered 11, after V lost 6 bases and J lost 4 bases. This CDR3 spans 16 amino acids. Germline values: CDR1 MNHNY, CDR2 SVGAGI (reference sequence).

The CDR3 is CATSPGGNPMNTEAFF. The CDR3 coding sequence is TGTGCCACCAGTCCAGGGGGAAACCCCATGAACACTGAAGCTTTCTTT. The chain links TRBV15 to TRBJ1-1, with 7 bases fitting TRBD1. The V segment lost 6 bases and the J segment 0 bases; nucleotides outside the gene matches: 10. This CDR3 spans 16 amino acids. Per germline, CDR1 LNHNV and CDR2 YYDKDF (reference sequence).

This chain uses TRBV5-4 with TRBJ2-5, with TRBD2 identical over 14 bases. V lost 3 bases to trimming and J lost 4 bases; unmatched junction nucleotides: 2. Germline V lookup: CDR1 SGHNT, CDR2 YYREEE (reference sequence). The CDR3 loop spans 15 amino acids. CDR3 region: CASSSGTSGGETQYF. In DNA, the CDR3 is TGTGCCAGCAGCTCCGGGACTAGCGGGGGAGAGACCCAGTACTTC.

V usage is TRBV4-3 and J usage is TRBJ2-3; 11 bases match TRBD2. With V trimmed by 0 bases and J by 4 bases, 3 bases remained unmatched. This CDR3 is built from 16 residues. Germline CDR1 LGHNA, CDR2 YSLEER. CDR3 in DNA: TGCGCCAGCAGCCAAGAGGCACTAGCGGGGGCAGATACGCAGTATTTT. Translated, it gives CASSQEALAGADTQYF.

The chain uses TRBV27 and TRBJ2-1, with D possibly TRBD1 on 6 matching bases. This CDR3 has 14 amino acids. Trimming left V 4 bases short and J 4 bases short, with 11 bases between. CDR1 and CDR2 (germline): MNHEY, SMNVEV (reference sequence). CDR3 in DNA: TGTGCCAGCAGTTCGGACAGACCTTACAATGAGCAGTTCTTC. Translating it yields CASSSDRPYNEQFF.

The V gene is TRBV4-1, the J gene TRBJ1-1; 10 bases align to TRBD1. This CDR3 contains 17 residues. Per germline, CDR1 MGHRA and CDR2 YSYEKL. V shed 1 base, J shed 4 bases, and the junction held 9 bases outside the gene matches. CDR3 amino acids: CASSQAAGTGVGTEAFF. Here the CDR3 DNA reads TGCGCCAGCAGCCAAGCCGCCGGGACAGGGGTGGGCACTGAAGCTTTCTTT.

Concerning this clone: One end of the junction fails to match germline, which may point to a read error. This chain joins TRBV5-4 and TRBJ2-3, with TRBD2 matching over 14 bases. Germline V lookup: CDR1 SGHNT, CDR2 YYREEE (reference sequence). This CDR3 has 14 residues. Written as DNA, the CDR3 is TGTGCCAGCAGCTCACCGACTAGCGGGGGGGCGAGGCATTTT. As protein: CASSSPTSGGARHF.

In this sample, this clone turned up once. The gene calls are TRBV7-8 and TRBJ2-3, with TRBD2 identical over 11 bases. V gave up 2 bases and J gave up 6 bases; unmatched junction bases: 13. Germline-derived CDR1 and CDR2 are SGHVS and FQNEAQ. CDR3 length: 18 residues. The CDR3 spells CASSLLSANSGGADTQYF. The CDR3 bases are TGTGCCAGCAGCTTACTGTCGGCTAATAGCGGGGGGGCGGATACGCAGTATTTT.

The genes are TRBV18 and TRBJ1-3; the match to TRBD1 covers 10 bases. The CDR3 has 15 residues. The V gene end was trimmed by 5 bases and the J gene end by 6 bases; junction bases not matched to a gene: 7. CDR1 and CDR2 (germline): KGHSH, LQKENI. DNA for the CDR3: TGTGCCAGCTCATTCTCGACAGGGGGCATAAACACCATATATTTT. Protein: CASSFSTGGINTIYF.